The entry below describes one T cell receptor (beta chain). What it binds is not known. The record originates from a study of T cell responses to AZD1222 COVID-19 vaccine. Overall study findings and caveats: White British ancestry dominated among donors, who included more females, and clonal diversity was possibly underestimated. In all cases, repertoires were sampled only after the peak T cell response. In the spike-specific TCR repertoire, nearly half reportedly target unmutated variant regions.

Some clones are missing from TCRdb's copy, which holds only in-frame ones; the method was immunoSEQ multiplex PCR. The data hold more than 100,000 clones, with 85% to 95% observed a single time. Germline lookup yields CDR1 LGHNA and CDR2 YSLEER. The CDR3 length is 16 residues. The ends lost 1 base at V and 9 bases at J; junction bases unmatched: 11. Both about-4-week and about-12-week second-dose recipients were combined. The V gene is TRBV4-3, the J gene TRBJ2-1; 8 bases agree with TRBD2. The origin of this receptor is an adult who received the AZD1222 COVID-19 vaccine. The specimen comprised peripheral blood, sampled 28 days after the second AZD1222 dose. CDR3 in DNA: TGCGCCAGCAGCCAAGGTGGGAACTGGGCGGGGGGTGAGCAGTTCTTC. It codes for CASSQGGNWAGGEQFF.